This is a list of T cell receptor beta chains from one sample in a study of blood T cell repertoires in COVID-19. Data came from immunoSEQ multiplex PCR; TCRdb stores just in-frame clones and leaves some out. The data show 350,000 or so clones, around nine tenths seen once. Sequencing was carried out using PBMCs or T cells enriched from blood (not recorded which). The receptors shown here come from a young woman who had been exposed to COVID-19. Both conserved end residues are part of each CDR3. The D gene is left open where the match is weak. Clone size is not always given. Where it is, it says once, few, many or a class for expanded clones.

v_gene	abundance	j_gene	d_gene	CDR3nt	CDR3aa
TRBV7-2	NA	TRBJ2-5	TRBD2	TGTGCCAGCGTCCCGGGACTAGCGTTGGAGACCCAGTACTTC	CASVPGLALETQYF
TRBV11-2	once	TRBJ2-7	NA	TGTGCCAGCAGCTTAGACCCTCCCGGACACGCCTACGAGCAGTACTTC	CASSLDPPGHAYEQYF
TRBV2	NA	TRBJ2-3	NA	TGTGCCAGCAGACCAAGGACCGGGATTTCGGATACGCAGTATTTT	CASRPRTGISDTQYF
TRBV7-9	NA	TRBJ2-7	NA	TGTGCCAGCAGATCCGGGACAAGCTACGAGCAGTACTTC	CASRSGTSYEQYF
TRBV11-2	NA	TRBJ2-7	TRBD2	TGTGCCAGCAGCTTGGCGCGGGAGTACTCCTACGAGCAGTACTTC	CASSLAREYSYEQYF
TRBV20-1	NA	TRBJ1-2	NA	TGCAGTGTTCCCCTGTATGGCTACACCTTC	CSVPLYGYTF
TRBV27	NA	TRBJ1-6	TRBD1	TGTGCCAGCAGTTCTGGACAGGGGTGGAATTCACCCCTCCACTTT	CASSSGQGWNSPLHF
TRBV9	NA	TRBJ2-5	TRBD2	TGTGCCAGCAGTGACCTGGGACTAGTAGGAGAGACCCAGTACTTC	CASSDLGLVGETQYF
TRBV19	NA	TRBJ2-2	TRBD1	TGTGCCAGACAGAACAGGGGTAAGGGGAACACCGGGGAGCTGTTTTTT	CARQNRGKGNTGELFF
TRBV28	NA	TRBJ1-2	TRBD1	TGTGCCAGCACCTCCGGACAGGGAAACTATGGCTACACCTTC	CASTSGQGNYGYTF
TRBV9	NA	TRBJ2-1	TRBD1	TGTGCCAGCAGCGTAGGGGGACAGGGTTTCAATGAGCAGTTCTTC	CASSVGGQGFNEQFF
TRBV6-5	NA	TRBJ1-2	NA	TGTGCCAGCAGTTACTCGACGACAGGATACTATGGCTACACCTTC	CASSYSTTGYYGYTF
TRBV19	NA	TRBJ2-5	NA	TGTGCCAGTAGTATTAGTTGGAGCGGAGGAGAGACCCAGTACTTC	CASSISWSGGETQYF
TRBV14	few	TRBJ2-3	NA	TGTGCCAGCAGCCAAACCAGGAGCACAGATACGCAGTATTTT	CASSQTRSTDTQYF
TRBV11-2	once	TRBJ2-1	NA	TGTGCCAGCAGGGGCATCCCCTACAATGAGCAGTTCTTC	CASRGIPYNEQFF
TRBV7-6	NA	TRBJ1-5	NA	TGTGCCAGCAGCCCCAGGGCCGGCAATCTGCCCCAGCATTTT	CASSPRAGNLPQHF
TRBV9	once	TRBJ2-1	NA	TGTGCCAGCAGCGTAGACCCGACTAACTACAATGAGCAGTTCTTC	CASSVDPTNYNEQFF
TRBV12-3/TRBV12-4	NA	TRBJ1-5	NA	TGTGCCAGCAGTTTACTCAGGCAGCCCCAGCATTTT	CASSLLRQPQHF
TRBV19	NA	TRBJ2-2	TRBD1	TGTGCCAGTAGTATCTTGGGGCAGAGGGGGCCCGGGGAGCTGTTTTTT	CASSILGQRGPGELFF
TRBV6-5	NA	TRBJ2-7	TRBD2	TGTGCCAGCAGCTCAGCGGGAGCGGGTTACGAGCAGTACTTC	CASSSAGAGYEQYF
TRBV20-1	NA	TRBJ2-2	NA	TGCAGTGTGAGGAACACCGGGGAGCTGTTTTTT	CSVRNTGELFF
TRBV7-6	NA	TRBJ2-7	NA	TGTGCCAGCAGCTTAGGCAGGGCCTCCTACGAGCAGTACTTC	CASSLGRASYEQYF
TRBV15	NA	TRBJ2-1	TRBD2	TGTGCCACCAGCAGAGTTGGGACTAGCGGGAGTGCCTACAATGAGCAGTTCTTC	CATSRVGTSGSAYNEQFF
TRBV18	NA	TRBJ2-1	NA	TGTGCCAGCTCACCAAATAACAGGGTGGGCAATGAGCAGTTCTTC	CASSPNNRVGNEQFF
TRBV7-3	NA	TRBJ2-1	TRBD1	TGTGCCAGCTCCGTAGGACAGGGTTTGAATGAGCAGTTCTTC	CASSVGQGLNEQFF
TRBV27	NA	TRBJ2-2	TRBD2	TGTGCCAGCAGCGGGGGGTTTTCCACCGGGGAGCTGTTTTTT	CASSGGFSTGELFF
TRBV7-9	NA	TRBJ2-7	TRBD1	TGTGCCAGCAGCTTACTAGGACAGGGGCAGTACTTC	CASSLLGQGQYF
TRBV6-5	NA	TRBJ1-6	TRBD1	TGTGCCAGCGGGCGAACAGGGGATATACCACCCCTCCACTTT	CASGRTGDIPPLHF
TRBV27	NA	TRBJ1-2	TRBD1	TGTGCCAGCAGTCCAGACAGGGGATATGGCTACACCTTC	CASSPDRGYGYTF
TRBV14	NA	TRBJ2-7	NA	TGTGCCAGCAGCCACTATCCCGGGGGACCCCCGGGCTTC	CASSHYPGGPPGF
TRBV3-1/TRBV3-2	NA	TRBJ2-5	NA	TGTGCCAGCAGCCAAGATAACTTTCTCCAGGGCCGTAGGGAGACCCAGTACTTC	CASSQDNFLQGRRETQYF
TRBV28	NA	TRBJ2-2	TRBD2	TGTGCCAGCAGTTGGTCTGGACTAGCTCTGGCCGGGGAGCTGTTTTTT	CASSWSGLALAGELFF
TRBV29-1	NA	TRBJ1-1	TRBD1	TGCAGCGCGGACAGGGGCACTGAAGCTTTCTTT	CSADRGTEAFF
TRBV29-1	NA	TRBJ2-1	TRBD2	TGCAGCGTTCAAGGGGCTAGCGGGAACAATGAGCAGTTCTTC	CSVQGASGNNEQFF
TRBV9	once	TRBJ2-3	TRBD2	TGTGCCAGCAGCAAGGGACTAGCGGGAGCCGGGGCCGGTAGGGATACGCAGTATTTT	CASSKGLAGAGAGRDTQYF
TRBV28	NA	TRBJ1-5	NA	TGTGCCAGCAGCGGACAGATCAATCAGCCCCAGCATTTT	CASSGQINQPQHF
TRBV5-4	NA	TRBJ1-4	NA	TGTGCCAGCAGCTTGGCCCCCCGGGGGGGGCTGGGTGAAAAACTGTTTTTT	CASSLAPRGGLGEKLFF
TRBV5-1	NA	TRBJ1-4	NA	TGCGCCAGCAGCGCCGGGACAAAGGATGAAAAACTGTTTTTT	CASSAGTKDEKLFF
TRBV4-1	once	TRBJ2-3	TRBD2	TGCGCCAGCAGCCAAGATTGGGGACTAGCGGCAGATACGCAGTATTTT	CASSQDWGLAADTQYF
TRBV27	NA	TRBJ1-5	NA	TGTGCCAGCAGTTTCGGAGACAATCAGCCCCAGCATTTT	CASSFGDNQPQHF
TRBV2	NA	TRBJ2-4	TRBD2	TGTGCCAGCAGTCACTTGACTAGCGGGAGGGCCAACATTCAGTACTTC	CASSHLTSGRANIQYF
TRBV5-4	NA	TRBJ1-2	NA	TGTGCCAGCAGCTTGGGTCCTACTAGGACTGGGGATGGCTACACCTTC	CASSLGPTRTGDGYTF
TRBV10-3	once	TRBJ2-1	TRBD2	TGTGCCATCATGGACGGGAGGCTCTACAATGAGCAGTTCTTC	CAIMDGRLYNEQFF
TRBV12-3/TRBV12-4	NA	TRBJ1-2	TRBD1	TGTGCCAGCAGCGGGACAGTCTATGGCTACACCTTC	CASSGTVYGYTF
TRBV14	NA	TRBJ2-1	TRBD2	TGTGCCAGCAGCCAAGATGAGGATACAGGCGGGAGGGCCCATAACAATGAGCAGTTCTTC	CASSQDEDTGGRAHNNEQFF
TRBV11-2	NA	TRBJ2-1	NA	TGTGCCAGCAACCAAGGGGGAAATGAGCAGTTCTTC	CASNQGGNEQFF
TRBV28	NA	TRBJ1-5	NA	TGTGCCAGCAGTACGGGTTCAGCCCAGCATTTT	CASSTGSAQHF
TRBV5-1	NA	TRBJ2-1	TRBD2	TGCGCCAGCAGCTTGGGGCTAGCGGGTGCGGATGAGCAGTTCTTC	CASSLGLAGADEQFF
TRBV9	NA	TRBJ1-1	NA	TGTGCCAGCAGCGTAGTAGGTGGGCAGGGTGGCGCTTTCTTT	CASSVVGGQGGAFF
TRBV7-2	NA	TRBJ1-5	NA	TGTGCCAGCAGCTTAGGTCGGGGGGCTGGCCAGCCCCAGCATTTT	CASSLGRGAGQPQHF
TRBV14	NA	TRBJ2-7	TRBD2	TGTGCCAGCAGCCAAATGGGACTAGTCGGGTACGAGCAGTACTTC	CASSQMGLVGYEQYF